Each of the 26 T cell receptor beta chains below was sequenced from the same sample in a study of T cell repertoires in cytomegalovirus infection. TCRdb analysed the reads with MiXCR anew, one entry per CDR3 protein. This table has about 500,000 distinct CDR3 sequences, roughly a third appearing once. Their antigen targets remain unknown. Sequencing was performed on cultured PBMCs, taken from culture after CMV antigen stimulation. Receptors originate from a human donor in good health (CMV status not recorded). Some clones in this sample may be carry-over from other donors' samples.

The CDR3 DNA reads TGTGCCAGCTCACAAAACCCGGGACAGGCGAACACTGAAGCTTTCTTT. Protein: CASSQNPGQANTEAFF. J is TRBJ1-1 and V is TRBV18, with TRBD1 matching over 8 bases. Looked up from germline, CDR1 is KGHSH and CDR2 is LQKENI. The CDR3 covers 16 residues. V gave up 4 bases and J gave up 1 base; unmatched junction bases: 8.

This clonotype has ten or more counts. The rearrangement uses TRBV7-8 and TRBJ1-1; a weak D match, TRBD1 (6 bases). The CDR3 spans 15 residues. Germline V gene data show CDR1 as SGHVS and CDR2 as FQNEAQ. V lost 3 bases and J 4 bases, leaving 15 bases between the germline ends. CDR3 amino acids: CASSFAVGAGTEAFF. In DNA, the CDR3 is TGTGCCAGCAGCTTTGCCGTGGGGGCCGGCACTGAAGCTTTCTTT.

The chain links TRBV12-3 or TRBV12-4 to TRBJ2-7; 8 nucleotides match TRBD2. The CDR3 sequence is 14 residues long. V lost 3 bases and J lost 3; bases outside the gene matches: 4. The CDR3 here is CASSLAGLDYEQYF. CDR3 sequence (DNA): TGTGCCAGCAGTTTGGCGGGACTAGACTACGAGCAGTACTTC.

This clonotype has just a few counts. This CDR3 is CASTTREGLNTDTQYF. In DNA form, the CDR3 reads TGTGCCAGCACTACCCGGGAGGGACTTAACACAGATACGCAGTATTTT. The chain has TRBV12-3 or TRBV12-4 and TRBJ2-3; 8 nucleotides align to TRBD2. The junction had 11 bases not matched to a gene; V was cut back by 7 bases and J by 2 bases. This CDR3 is 16 amino acids long.

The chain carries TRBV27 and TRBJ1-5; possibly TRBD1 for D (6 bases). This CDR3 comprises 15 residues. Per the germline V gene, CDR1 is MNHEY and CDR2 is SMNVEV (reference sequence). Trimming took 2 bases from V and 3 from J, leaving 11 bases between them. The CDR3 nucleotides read TGTGCCAGCAGTTTAGGGGGCCGCTTCAATCAGCCCCAGCATTTT. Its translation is CASSLGGRFNQPQHF.

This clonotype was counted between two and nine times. CDR3 residues: CASSAGVTELFF. The CDR3, as DNA: TGTGCCAGCAGCGCTGGGGTGACAGAGCTGTTTTTT. The genes are TRBV11-2 and TRBJ2-2; D is uncertain. The CDR3 runs 12 residues. Germline V lookup: CDR1 SGHAT, CDR2 FQNNGV. Trimming pared 5 bases from V and 11 bases from J, leaving 12 bases between.

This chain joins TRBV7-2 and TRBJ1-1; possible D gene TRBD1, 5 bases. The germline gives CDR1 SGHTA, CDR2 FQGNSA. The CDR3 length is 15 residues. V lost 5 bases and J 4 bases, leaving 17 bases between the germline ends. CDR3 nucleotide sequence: TGTGCCAGCAGCCCGCATCGGGGCTCGGGCACTGAAGCTTTCTTT. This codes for CASSPHRGSGTEAFF.

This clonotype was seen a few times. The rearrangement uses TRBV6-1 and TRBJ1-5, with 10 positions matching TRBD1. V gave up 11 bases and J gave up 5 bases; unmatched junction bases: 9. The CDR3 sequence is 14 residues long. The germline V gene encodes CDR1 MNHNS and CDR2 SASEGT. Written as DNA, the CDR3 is TGTGCCTGCGTGAGGGGGACAGGGGATCAGCCCCAGCATTTT. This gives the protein CACVRGTGDQPQHF.

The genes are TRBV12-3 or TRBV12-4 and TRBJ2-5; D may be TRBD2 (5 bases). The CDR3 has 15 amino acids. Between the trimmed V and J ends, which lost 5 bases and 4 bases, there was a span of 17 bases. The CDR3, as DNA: TGTGCCAGCAGTCCGAGGGATCAGGTAGGAGAGACCCAGTACTTC. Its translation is CASSPRDQVGETQYF.

DNA of the CDR3: TGTGCCAGCTCCCCCGATTCCCGGTCGGACAATGAGCAGTTCTTC. Amino acid sequence: CASSPDSRSDNEQFF. The V gene is TRBV18, the J gene TRBJ2-1, with no clear D. The CDR3 totals 15 residues. The germline CDR1 and CDR2 sequences are KGHSH and LQKENI. V was clipped by 6 bases and J by 5 bases, with 17 bases between them.

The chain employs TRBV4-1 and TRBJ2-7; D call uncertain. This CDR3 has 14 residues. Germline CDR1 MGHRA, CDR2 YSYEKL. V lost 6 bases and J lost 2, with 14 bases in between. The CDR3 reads CASREGGYTYEQYV. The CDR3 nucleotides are TGCGCCAGCAGGGAAGGCGGATATACCTACGAGCAGTACGTC.

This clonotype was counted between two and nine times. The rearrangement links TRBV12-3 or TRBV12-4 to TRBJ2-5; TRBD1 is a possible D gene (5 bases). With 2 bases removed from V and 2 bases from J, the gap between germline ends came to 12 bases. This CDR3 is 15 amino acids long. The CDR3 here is CASSLPGHIQETQYF. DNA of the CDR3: TGTGCCAGCAGTTTACCCGGACACATTCAAGAGACCCAGTACTTC.

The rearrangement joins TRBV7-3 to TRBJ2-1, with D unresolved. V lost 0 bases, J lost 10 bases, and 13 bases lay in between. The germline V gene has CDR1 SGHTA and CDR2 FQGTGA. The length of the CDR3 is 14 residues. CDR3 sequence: CASSLTRTVGEQFF. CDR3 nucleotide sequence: TGTGCCAGCAGCTTAACGAGGACCGTGGGGGAGCAGTTCTTC.

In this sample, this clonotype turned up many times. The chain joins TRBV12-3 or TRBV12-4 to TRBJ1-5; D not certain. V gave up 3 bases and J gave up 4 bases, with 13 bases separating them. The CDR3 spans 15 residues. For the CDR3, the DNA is TGTGCCAGCAGTTTTTGGGGAGTACGGAATCAGCCCCAGCATTTT. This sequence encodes CASSFWGVRNQPQHF.

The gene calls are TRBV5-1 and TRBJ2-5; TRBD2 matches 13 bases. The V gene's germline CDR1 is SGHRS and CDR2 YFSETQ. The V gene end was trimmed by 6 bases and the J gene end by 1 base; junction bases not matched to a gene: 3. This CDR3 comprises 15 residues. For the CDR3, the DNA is TGCGCCAGCACCGGGACTAGCGGGACCCAAGAGACCCAGTACTTC. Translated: CASTGTSGTQETQYF.

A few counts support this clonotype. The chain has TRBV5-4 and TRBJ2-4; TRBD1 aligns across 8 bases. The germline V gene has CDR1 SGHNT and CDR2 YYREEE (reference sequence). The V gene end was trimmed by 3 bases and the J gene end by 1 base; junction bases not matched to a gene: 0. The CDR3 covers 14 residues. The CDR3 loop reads CASSWDRAKNIQYF. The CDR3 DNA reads TGTGCCAGCAGCTGGGACAGGGCCAAAAACATTCAGTACTTC.

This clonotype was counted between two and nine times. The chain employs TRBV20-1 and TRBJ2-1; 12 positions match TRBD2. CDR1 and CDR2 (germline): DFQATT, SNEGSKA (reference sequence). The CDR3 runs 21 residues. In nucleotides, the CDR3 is TGCAAAAAGCAAGGCCCAAGGACGAGAACTAGCGGGAGGCCGTTGATGGATGAGCAGTTCTTC. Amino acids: CKKQGPRTRTSGRPLMDEQFF.

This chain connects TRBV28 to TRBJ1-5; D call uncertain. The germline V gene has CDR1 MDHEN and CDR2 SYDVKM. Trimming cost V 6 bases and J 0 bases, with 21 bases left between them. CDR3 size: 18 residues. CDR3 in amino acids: CASRPHTYRVGSNQPQHF. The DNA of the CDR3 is TGTGCCAGCAGACCCCACACTTATCGGGTTGGTAGCAATCAGCCCCAGCATTTT.

The CDR3 sequence: CASRRTPLNTGELFF. DNA of the CDR3: TGTGCCAGCAGGCGGACACCATTAAACACCGGGGAGCTGTTTTTT. This chain links TRBV7-2 with TRBJ2-2; possible D gene TRBD1, 5 bases. V dropped 6 bases and J dropped 2 bases, with 13 bases sitting between them. The CDR3 extends over 15 amino acids. Germline V gives CDR1 SGHTA, CDR2 FQGNSA. Looking up the rest from reference TRBV7-2 and TRBJ2-2 gives the full variable domain: GAGVSQSPSNKVTEKGKDVELRCDPISGHTALYWYRQSLGQGLEFLIYFQGNSAPDKSGLPSDRFSAERTGGSVSTLTIQRTQQEDSAVYLCASRRTPLNTGELFFGEGSRLTVL.

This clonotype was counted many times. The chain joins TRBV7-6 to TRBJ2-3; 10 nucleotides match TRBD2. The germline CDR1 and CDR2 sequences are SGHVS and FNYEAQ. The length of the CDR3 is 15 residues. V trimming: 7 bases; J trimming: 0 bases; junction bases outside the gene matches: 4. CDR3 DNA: TGTGCCAGCACCCAGACTAGCGGGAGCACAGATACGCAGTATTTT. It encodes CASTQTSGSTDTQYF.

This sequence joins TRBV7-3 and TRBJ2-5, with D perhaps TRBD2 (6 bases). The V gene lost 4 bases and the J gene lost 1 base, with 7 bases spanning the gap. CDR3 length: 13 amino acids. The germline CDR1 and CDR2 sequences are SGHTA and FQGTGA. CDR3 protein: CASSWRAQETQYF. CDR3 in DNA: TGTGCCAGCAGCTGGAGGGCCCAAGAGACCCAGTACTTC.

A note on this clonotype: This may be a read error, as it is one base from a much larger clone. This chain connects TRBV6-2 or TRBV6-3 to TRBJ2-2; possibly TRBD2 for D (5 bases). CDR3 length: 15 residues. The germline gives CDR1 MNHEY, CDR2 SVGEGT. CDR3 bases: TGTGCCAGCAAAATCGGACCGCTATACACCGGGGAGCTGATTTTT. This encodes CASKIGPLYTGELIF.

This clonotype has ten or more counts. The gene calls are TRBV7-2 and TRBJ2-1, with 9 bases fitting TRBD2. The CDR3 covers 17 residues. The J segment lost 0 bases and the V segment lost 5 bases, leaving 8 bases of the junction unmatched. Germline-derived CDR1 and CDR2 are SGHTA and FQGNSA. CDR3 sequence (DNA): TGTGCCAGCAGCCCCCTCGGCGGGAGGGGCTCCTACAATGAGCAGTTCTTC. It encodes CASSPLGGRGSYNEQFF.

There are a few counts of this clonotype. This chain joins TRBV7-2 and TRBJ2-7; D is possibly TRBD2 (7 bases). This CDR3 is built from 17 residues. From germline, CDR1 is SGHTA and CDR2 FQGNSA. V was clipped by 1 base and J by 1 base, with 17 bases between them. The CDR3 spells CASSLEVSGTRSYEQYV. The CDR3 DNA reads TGTGCCAGCAGCTTAGAAGTCAGCGGGACAAGGTCCTACGAGCAGTACGTC.

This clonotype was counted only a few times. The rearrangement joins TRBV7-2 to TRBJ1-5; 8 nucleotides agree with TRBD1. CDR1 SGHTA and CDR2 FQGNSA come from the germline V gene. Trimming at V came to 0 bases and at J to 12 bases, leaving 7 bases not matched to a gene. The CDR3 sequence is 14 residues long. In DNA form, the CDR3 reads TGTGCCAGCAGCTTAGCGACAGGGGTTTGGGACCAGCATTTT. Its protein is CASSLATGVWDQHF.

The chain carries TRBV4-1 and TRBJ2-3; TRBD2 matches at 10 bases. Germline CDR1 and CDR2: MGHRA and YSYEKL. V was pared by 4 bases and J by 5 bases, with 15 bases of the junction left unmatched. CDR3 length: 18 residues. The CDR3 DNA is TGCGCCAGCAGCCCCCTCGGGACTAGCGCTCGGTTGGAAGATACGCAGTATTTT. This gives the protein CASSPLGTSARLEDTQYF.